Presented here are 16 T cell receptor beta chains from one specimen sequenced in a study of regulatory T cells in long-lasting Graves disease (TCRdb year 2021). To prepare the library, multiplex PCR was applied. The instrument was an Illumina HiSeq 4000. CDR3 regions were amplified by Arm-PCR with iRepertoire HTBI primers to construct TCR beta libraries. TCRdb reprocessing: public reads trimmed at Q25 with fastp, clones called with MiXCR, in-frame beta chains kept. Rows with one shared CDR3 protein collapse into an entry with the most common genes and DNA. This sample has 450,000 to 500,000 distinct CDR3 sequences in its table, and 15% to 20% of those were observed once. The ten most abundant clones make up over 9% of the sample. Sample time point, as interpreted from the label and publication: newly diagnosed GD, antithyroid drugs for less than 3 months. RNA was extracted from PBMCs in TRIzol for both TCR sequencing and RNA sequencing.

These data were also filed under a second study, of T cells in Graves' hyperthyroidism and ophthalmopathy.

The sample here was peripheral blood mononuclear cells (PBMCs), taken at new diagnosis, from a patient treated with antithyroid drugs. These receptors were obtained from a man aged 40-49 years with Graves disease. Donor details come from another sample of the same person, matched by shared clones.

The V gene is TRBV19, the J gene TRBJ2-1; 8 bases align to TRBD1. The V gene end was trimmed by 1 base and the J gene end by 5 bases; junction bases not matched to a gene: 4. The CDR3 is made up of 15 amino acids. Germline V gene sequence: CDR1 LNHDA, CDR2 SQIVND (reference sequence). The CDR3 loop reads CASSIVGTGDNEQFF. DNA for the CDR3: TGTGCCAGTAGTATAGTCGGGACAGGAGACAATGAGCAGTTCTTC.

Comments on this clonotype: Given a much more abundant clone one base away, this may be a read error. The CDR3 reads CASSSSGSANEQYF. The DNA for the CDR3 is TGTGCCAGCAGCTCTAGCGGGAGTGCCAATGAGCAGTACTTC. The V gene is TRBV7-3, the J gene TRBJ2-5, with 10 positions matching TRBD2. Germline V gene lookup returns CDR1 SGHTA and CDR2 FQGTGA. CDR3 length: 14 residues. V lost 4 bases, J lost 11 bases, and 10 bases stayed unmatched.

This clonotype was observed a handful of times. A much larger clone lies a single base off, so this may be a read error. The J gene is TRBJ2-7, the V gene TRBV20-1; the match to TRBD1 covers 8 bases. The trim removed 5 bases at V and 3 bases at J, leaving 6 bases unmatched. Germline V gene lookup returns CDR1 DFQATT and CDR2 SNEGSKA (reference sequence). The CDR3 runs 13 residues. CDR3 DNA sequence: TGCAGTGCTGCGGACAGGGTAATCTACGAGCAGTACTTC. Translating it yields CSAADRVIYEQYF.

In this sample, this clonotype turned up a few times. The CDR3 reads CATSTAQTGELFF. DNA of the CDR3: TGTGCCACCAGCACAGCTCAAACCGGGGAGCTGTTTTTT. J is TRBJ2-2 and V is TRBV15, with no clear D. The CDR3 spans 13 residues. Germline values: CDR1 LNHNV, CDR2 YYDKDF (reference sequence). V was clipped by 4 bases and J by 5 bases, with 8 bases between them. Together with reference TRBV15 and TRBJ2-2, the CDR3 gives the full variable domain: DAMVIQNPRYQVTQFGKPVTLSCSQTLNHNVMYWYQQKSSQAPKLLFHYYDKDFNNEADTPDNFQSRRPNTSFCFLDIRSPGLGDTAMYLCATSTAQTGELFFGEGSRLTVL.

The CDR3 sequence is CASSDRLAGEETDTQYF. CDR3 sequence (DNA): TGTGCCAGCTCAGATCGACTAGCGGGAGAAGAGACAGATACGCAGTATTTT. This chain links TRBV18 with TRBJ2-3; 12 nucleotides align to TRBD2. Germline-derived CDR1 and CDR2 are KGHSH and LQKENI. Germline trimming cut 5 bases from V and 3 bases from J; bases unmatched to any gene: 9. The CDR3 length is 17 residues.

This clonotype has at least ten counts. The chain uses TRBV12-3 or TRBV12-4 and TRBJ1-5; D gene ambiguous. The CDR3 is made up of 15 amino acids. Trimming stripped 1 base from V and 2 bases from J, with 9 bases between. The DNA for the CDR3 is TGTGCCAGCAGTTTAGAGGGCCAGGGCAATCAGCCCCAGCATTTT. Protein sequence: CASSLEGQGNQPQHF.

This clonotype came up many times. CDR3 amino acids: CASSPRRDTQYF. The CDR3 DNA is TGTGCCAGCAGTCCCCGCAGGGATACGCAGTATTTT. The rearrangement links TRBV12-3 or TRBV12-4 to TRBJ2-3, with D unclear. The CDR3 is 12 amino acids. V lost 5 bases, J lost 6 bases, and 9 bases lay in between.

The J gene is TRBJ2-5, the V gene TRBV6-1; the D is unclear. V gave up 8 bases and J gave up 0 bases, with 7 bases separating them. This CDR3 has 12 amino acids. Germline CDR1 MNHNS, CDR2 SASEGT. The chain's CDR3 is CASQLDQETQYF. In DNA form, the CDR3 reads TGTGCCAGCCAACTCGACCAAGAGACCCAGTACTTC.

This clonotype has ten or more counts. The V and J genes are TRBV20-1 and TRBJ2-7, with D tentatively TRBD2 (5 bases). Germline lookup yields CDR1 DFQATT and CDR2 SNEGSKA (reference sequence). The CDR3 length is 16 residues. The ends were cut back, 3 bases at V and 2 bases at J, with 20 bases in the middle. Here the CDR3 DNA reads TGCAGTGCTAGGCTTGGGCAGATTTCGACTACCTACGAGCAGTACTTC. Encoded protein: CSARLGQISTTYEQYF.

This clonotype was seen a few times. The genes are TRBV6-2 or TRBV6-3 and TRBJ2-4, with 8 bases identical to TRBD2. Germline trimming cut 6 bases from V and 9 bases from J; bases unmatched to any gene: 7. The CDR3 runs 13 residues. In germline, CDR1 is MNHEY, CDR2 SVGEGT. CDR3 protein: CASSDAAGGIQYF. DNA for the CDR3: TGTGCCAGCAGCGATGCCGCGGGGGGCATTCAGTACTTC.

Ten or more counts support this clonotype. The chain employs TRBV27 and TRBJ2-1; 8 bases map to TRBD1. The CDR3 contains 14 residues. Unmatched junction bases numbered 6, after V lost 4 bases and J lost 7 bases. Per germline, CDR1 MNHEY and CDR2 SMNVEV (reference sequence). CDR3 region: CASSYSGQGNEQFF. In DNA form, the CDR3 reads TGTGCCAGCAGTTACAGCGGACAGGGAAATGAGCAGTTCTTC.

This clonotype was found many times. The chain is built from TRBV2 and TRBJ2-7; D may be TRBD1 (6 bases). CDR3 length equals 16 residues. Germline V gene data show CDR1 as SNHLY and CDR2 as FYNNEI. Trimming pared 4 bases from V and 4 bases from J, leaving 20 bases between. CDR3 residues: CASSGGLAPLLYEQYF. DNA for the CDR3: TGTGCCAGCAGTGGGGGGCTAGCCCCCCTTTTATACGAGCAGTACTTC.

This clonotype was picked up many times. The V gene is TRBV7-6, the J gene TRBJ2-7, with TRBD1 matching 9 bases. CDR3 size: 16 residues. Germline CDR1 and CDR2: SGHVS and FNYEAQ. After removal of 5 bases from V and 9 bases from J, the junction contained 17 bases not matched to a gene. DNA of the CDR3: TGTGCCAGCAGCATCACCCCCGGGACAGGGAGGGGCTTGCAGTACTTC. This translates into CASSITPGTGRGLQYF.

The chain recombines TRBV12-3 or TRBV12-4 with TRBJ1-3; no definite D call. There are 12 residues in the CDR3. With 6 bases removed from V and 16 bases from J, the gap between germline ends came to 19 bases. The CDR3 is CASRKGPATMYF. DNA of the CDR3: TGTGCCAGCAGAAAGGGCCCTGCAACGATGTATTTT.

This clonotype was detected a few times. This chain connects TRBV20-1 to TRBJ1-1; tentatively, D is TRBD1 (5 bases). CDR1 and CDR2 (germline): DFQATT, SNEGSKA (reference sequence). V was pared by 3 bases and J by 1 base, with 15 bases between. The CDR3 is 15 residues long. CDR3 residues: CSASVRGIGNTEAFF. DNA of the CDR3: TGCAGTGCTAGCGTGCGGGGGATTGGGAACACTGAAGCTTTCTTT.

The V gene is TRBV4-2, the J gene TRBJ1-3, with TRBD1 matching 8 bases. Germline CDR1 is LGHNA and CDR2 is YNFKEQ. Trimming removed 1 base from V and 6 bases from J; junction bases left unmatched: 5. The CDR3 is made up of 15 amino acids. The CDR3 region is CASSQATGVVNTIYF. CDR3 DNA: TGTGCCAGCAGCCAAGCGACAGGGGTGGTAAACACCATATATTTT.